A single sample gave rise to the 13 T cell receptor beta chains below, sequenced in a study of blood T cell repertoires in COVID-19. Repertoires were generated with immunoSEQ multiplex PCR, while TCRdb's copy carries only in-frame clones and drops some. Of roughly 200,000 clones listed, approximately 90% are singletons. The sequencing input was PBMCs or T cells enriched from blood (not recorded which). The source of these receptors is a woman aged 25 to 45 who had recovered from COVID-19.

The V call is TRBV27, the J call TRBJ1-2; D gene uncertain. V was clipped by 5 bases and J by 3 bases, with 16 bases between them. Germline V CDR1 and CDR2: MNHEY, SMNVEV (reference sequence). The CDR3 is 15 residues long. CDR3 loop: CASSAHSGSDYGYTF. For the CDR3, the DNA is TGTGCCAGCAGTGCCCATTCGGGTAGCGACTATGGCTACACCTTC.

The chain is built from TRBV4-3 and TRBJ2-1; D perhaps matches TRBD2 (5 bases). Germline V gene lookup returns CDR1 LGHNA and CDR2 YSLEER. Trimming took off 1 base at V and 1 base at J, with 11 bases between the two ends. The CDR3 has 16 residues. The CDR3 DNA sequence: TGCGCCAGCAGCCAAGCGAGGGCAGGATCCTACAATGAGCAGTTCTTC. Its protein product is CASSQARAGSYNEQFF.

This clone has just a few counts. The rearrangement joins TRBV7-3 to TRBJ2-1, with TRBD2 identical over 8 bases. CDR3 length: 14 amino acids. Germline V CDR1 and CDR2: SGHTA, FQGTGA. The V and J ends lost 2 bases and 7 bases, in that order; junction bases with no gene match: 4. CDR3 coding DNA: TGTGCCAGCAGCTTAGCGGGGGGCGGAAATGAGCAGTTCTTC. It specifies CASSLAGGGNEQFF.

CDR3 nucleotide sequence: TGTGCCAGCAGCTTAGTCTCAGGGGCCGGCACAGATACGCAGTATTTT. Protein: CASSLVSGAGTDTQYF. J is TRBJ2-3 and V is TRBV13, with D possibly being TRBD1 (6 bases). CDR1 is PRHDT and CDR2 is FYEKMQ in the germline V gene (reference sequence). The length of the CDR3 is 16 residues. V lost 1 base to trimming and J lost 1 base, with 12 bases between them. The full variable domain, completed using reference TRBV13 and TRBJ2-3, is AAGVIQSPRHLIKEKRETATLKCYPIPRHDTVYWYQQGPGQDPQFLISFYEKMQSDKGSIPDRFSAQQFSDYHSELNMSSLELGDSALYFCASSLVSGAGTDTQYFGPGTRLTVL.

This clone was observed a few times. The chain uses TRBV27 and TRBJ1-6, with 8 bases aligning to TRBD1. This CDR3 has 16 residues. CDR1 MNHEY and CDR2 SMNVEV come from the germline V gene (reference sequence). With 5 bases clipped from V and 5 bases from J, the junction kept 8 bases outside the gene matches. The CDR3 loop is CASSADRGRNNSPLHF. Written as DNA, the CDR3 is TGTGCCAGCAGTGCCGACAGGGGTAGGAATAATTCACCCCTCCACTTT.

The chain employs TRBV28 and TRBJ1-2; D possibly corresponds to TRBD1 (5 bases). The germline gives CDR1 MDHEN, CDR2 SYDVKM. This CDR3 is built from 14 residues. V was pared by 4 bases and J by 0 bases, with 9 bases between. In DNA, the CDR3 is TGTGCCAGCAGTTCCTCGGACACTAACTATGGCTACACCTTC. Protein sequence: CASSSSDTNYGYTF.

The CDR3 loop is CATTTSGRYNEQFF. The CDR3 nucleotides read TGTGCCACCACGACTAGCGGGAGATACAATGAGCAGTTCTTC. The chain couples TRBV5-6 to TRBJ2-1; TRBD2 aligns across 12 bases. The junction had 5 bases not matched to a gene; V was cut back by 9 bases and J by 4 bases. This CDR3 has 14 amino acids. Per germline, CDR1 SGHDT and CDR2 YYEEEE.

The chain has TRBV11-2 and TRBJ2-5; 9 positions match TRBD2. CDR1 and CDR2 from the germline V gene are SGHAT and FQNNGV. The CDR3 covers 15 residues. V was clipped by 3 bases and J by 5 bases; unmatched bases: 7. CDR3 protein: CASSFQREARETQYF. CDR3 bases: TGTGCCAGCAGCTTTCAGCGGGAGGCCCGGGAGACCCAGTACTTC.

The rearrangement links TRBV7-9 to TRBJ2-1; 9 nucleotides align to TRBD2. V shed 1 base and J 8 bases; nucleotides not matched to a gene: 6. Germline assignment: CDR1 SEHNR and CDR2 FQNEAQ (reference sequence). The length of the CDR3 is 15 residues. CDR3 in amino acids: CASSLGLAARDEQFF. The CDR3 DNA sequence: TGTGCCAGCAGCTTAGGACTAGCGGCTAGGGATGAGCAGTTCTTC.

The rearrangement uses TRBV5-1 and TRBJ1-5, with D maybe TRBD1 (6 bases). Germline values: CDR1 SGHRS, CDR2 YFSETQ. This CDR3 has 14 amino acids. Trimming removed 0 bases at V and 5 bases at J, with 9 bases between. CDR3 nucleotide sequence: TGCGCCAGCAGCTTGGGGGGGCTACATCAGCCCCAGCATTTT. Residues: CASSLGGLHQPQHF.

V usage is TRBV30 and J usage is TRBJ1-2, with TRBD1 matching over 9 bases. V gave up 0 bases and J gave up 3 bases; unmatched junction bases: 2. Germline V gives CDR1 GTSNPN, CDR2 SVGIG (reference sequence). The CDR3 runs 14 residues. The CDR3 DNA sequence: TGTGCCTGGAGTGTTGGGACAGGGTACTATGGCTACACCTTC. It specifies CAWSVGTGYYGYTF.

The gene calls are TRBV5-1 and TRBJ1-4, with TRBD1 as a possible D gene (5 bases). This CDR3 has 15 amino acids. The germline V gene has CDR1 SGHRS and CDR2 YFSETQ. Trimming pared 0 bases from V and 0 bases from J, leaving 6 bases between. DNA of the CDR3: TGCGCCAGCAGCTTGGCCAGGGCAACTAATGAAAAACTGTTTTTT. Protein: CASSLARATNEKLFF.

This clone was counted once. This chain joins TRBV2 and TRBJ2-5, with D perhaps TRBD1 (5 bases). CDR3 length: 15 residues. Germline CDR1 and CDR2: SNHLY and FYNNEI. V shed 1 base and J shed 1 base, with 10 bases lying between them. CDR3 nucleotide sequence: TGTGCCAGCAGTGAAGAGACAGATACCCAAGAGACCCAGTACTTC. As protein: CASSEETDTQETQYF.